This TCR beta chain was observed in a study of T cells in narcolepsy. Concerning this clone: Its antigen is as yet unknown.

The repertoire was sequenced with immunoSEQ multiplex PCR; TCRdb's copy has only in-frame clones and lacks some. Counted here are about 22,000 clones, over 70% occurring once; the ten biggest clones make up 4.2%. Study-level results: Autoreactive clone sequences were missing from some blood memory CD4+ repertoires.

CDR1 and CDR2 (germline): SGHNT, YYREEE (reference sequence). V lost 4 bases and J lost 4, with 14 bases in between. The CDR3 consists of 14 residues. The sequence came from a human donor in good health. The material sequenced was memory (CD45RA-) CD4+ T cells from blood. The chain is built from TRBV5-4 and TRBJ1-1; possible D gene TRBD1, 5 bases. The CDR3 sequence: CASSLPGGTTEAFF. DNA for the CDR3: TGTGCCAGCAGCCTACCCGGGGGAACCACTGAAGCTTTCTTT.